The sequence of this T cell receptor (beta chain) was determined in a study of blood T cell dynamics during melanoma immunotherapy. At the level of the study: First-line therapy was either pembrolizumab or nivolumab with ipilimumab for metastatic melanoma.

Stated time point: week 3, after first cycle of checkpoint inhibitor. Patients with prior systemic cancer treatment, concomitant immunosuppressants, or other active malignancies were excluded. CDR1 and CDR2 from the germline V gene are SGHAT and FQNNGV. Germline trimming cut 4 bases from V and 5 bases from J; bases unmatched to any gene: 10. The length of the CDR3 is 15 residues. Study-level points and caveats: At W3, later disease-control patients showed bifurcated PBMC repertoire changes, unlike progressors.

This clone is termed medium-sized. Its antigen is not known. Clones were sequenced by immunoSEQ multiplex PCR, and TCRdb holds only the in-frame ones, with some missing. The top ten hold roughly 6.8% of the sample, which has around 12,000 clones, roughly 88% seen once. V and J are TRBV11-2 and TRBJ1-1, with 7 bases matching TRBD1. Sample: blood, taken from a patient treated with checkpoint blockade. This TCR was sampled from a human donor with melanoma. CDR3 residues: CASSSPPGQLTEAFF. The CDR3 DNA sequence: TGTGCCAGCAGCTCGCCACCGGGACAGTTGACTGAAGCTTTCTTT.